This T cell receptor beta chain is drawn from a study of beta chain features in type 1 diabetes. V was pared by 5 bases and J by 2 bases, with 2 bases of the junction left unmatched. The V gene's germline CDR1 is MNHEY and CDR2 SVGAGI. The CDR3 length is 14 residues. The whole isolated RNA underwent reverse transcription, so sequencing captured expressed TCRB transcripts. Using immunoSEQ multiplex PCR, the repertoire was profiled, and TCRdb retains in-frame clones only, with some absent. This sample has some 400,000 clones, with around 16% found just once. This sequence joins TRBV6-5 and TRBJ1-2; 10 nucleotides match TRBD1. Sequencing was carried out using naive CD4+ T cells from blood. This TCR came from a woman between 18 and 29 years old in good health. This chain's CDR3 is CASSDRGQNYGYTF. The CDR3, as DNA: TGTGCCAGCAGTGACAGGGGGCAGAACTATGGCTACACCTTC.